This TCR beta chain was recorded in a study of blood T cells in healthy people across ages. V shed 2 bases, J shed 9 bases, and the junction held 5 bases outside the gene matches. CDR1 and CDR2 (germline): SGHRS, YFSETQ. The CDR3 sequence is 15 residues long. Comments on this clonotype: What it binds is unknown.

Study results and caveats: Diversity of TCR beta correlated strongly with naive T cell percentage.

A second 7 to 11 cycle PCR used barcoded and J-beta primers. Sequencing of every sample gave 3 million or more CDR3-containing paired-end reads. From the 5' RACE reads, TCRdb called clonotypes with MiXCR, one entry per CDR3 protein. The data contain about 1.6 million distinct CDR3 sequences, around 36% of them singletons. Every sample yielded at least 7 million isolated PBMCs. Sequencing input: blood. The V and J genes are TRBV5-1 and TRBJ1-6, with 10 positions matching TRBD1. The receptor was derived from a woman in her thirties in good health. The CDR3 DNA follows: TGCGCCAGCAGCTTAGACAGGGGGCAGATTTCACCCCTCCACTTT. Translated: CASSLDRGQISPLHF.